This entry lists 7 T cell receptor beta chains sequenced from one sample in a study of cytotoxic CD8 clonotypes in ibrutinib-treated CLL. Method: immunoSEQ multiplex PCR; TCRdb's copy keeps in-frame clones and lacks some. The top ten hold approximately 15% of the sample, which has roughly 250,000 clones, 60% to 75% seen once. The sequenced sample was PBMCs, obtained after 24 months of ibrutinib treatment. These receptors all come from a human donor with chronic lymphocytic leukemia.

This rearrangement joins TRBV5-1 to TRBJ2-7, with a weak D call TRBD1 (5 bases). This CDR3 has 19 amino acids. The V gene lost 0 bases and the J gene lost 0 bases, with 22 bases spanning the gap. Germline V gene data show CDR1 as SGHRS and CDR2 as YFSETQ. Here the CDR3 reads CASSLVRLDWLGDSYEQYF. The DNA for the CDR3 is TGCGCCAGCAGCTTGGTCCGCCTAGATTGGCTAGGGGACTCCTACGAGCAGTACTTC.

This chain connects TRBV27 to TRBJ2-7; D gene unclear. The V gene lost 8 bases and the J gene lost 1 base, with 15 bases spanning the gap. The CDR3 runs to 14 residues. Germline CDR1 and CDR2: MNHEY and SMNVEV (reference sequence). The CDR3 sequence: CASGKGQASYEQYF. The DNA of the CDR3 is TGTGCCAGCGGAAAAGGGCAGGCTTCCTACGAGCAGTACTTC.

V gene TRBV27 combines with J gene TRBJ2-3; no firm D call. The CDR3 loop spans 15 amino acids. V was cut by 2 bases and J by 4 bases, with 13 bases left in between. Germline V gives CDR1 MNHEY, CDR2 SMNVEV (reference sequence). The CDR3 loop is CASSLIRSIPDTQYF. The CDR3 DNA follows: TGTGCCAGCAGTTTAATCAGGTCTATTCCAGATACGCAGTATTTT.

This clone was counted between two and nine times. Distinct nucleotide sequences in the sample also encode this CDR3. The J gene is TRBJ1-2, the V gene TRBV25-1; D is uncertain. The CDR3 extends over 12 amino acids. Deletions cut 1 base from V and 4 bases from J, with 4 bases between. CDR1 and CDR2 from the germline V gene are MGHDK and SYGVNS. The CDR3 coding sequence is TGTGCCAGCAGTGAATCCATCTATGGCTACACCTTC. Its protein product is CASSESIYGYTF.

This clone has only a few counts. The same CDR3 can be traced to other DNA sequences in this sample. The CDR3 region has the DNA TGTGCCAGCAGCTTCGGCTACGAGCAGTACTTC. It translates to CASSFGYEQYF. V is TRBV5-6 and J is TRBJ2-7, with unresolved D. The CDR3 contains 11 residues. CDR1 SGHDT and CDR2 YYEEEE come from the germline V gene. With 2 bases removed from V and 3 bases from J, the gap between germline ends came to 3 bases.

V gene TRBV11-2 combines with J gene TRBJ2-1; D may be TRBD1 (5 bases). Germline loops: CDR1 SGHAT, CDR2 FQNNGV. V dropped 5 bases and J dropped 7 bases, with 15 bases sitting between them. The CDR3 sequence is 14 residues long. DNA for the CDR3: TGTGCCAGCAGCCCGGAACTTAGGGGTAATGAGCAGTTCTTC. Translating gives CASSPELRGNEQFF.

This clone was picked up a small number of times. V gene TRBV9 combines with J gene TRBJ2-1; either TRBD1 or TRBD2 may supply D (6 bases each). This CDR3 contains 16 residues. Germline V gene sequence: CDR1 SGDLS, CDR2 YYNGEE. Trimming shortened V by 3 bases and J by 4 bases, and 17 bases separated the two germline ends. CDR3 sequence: CASSARGSGLYNEQFF. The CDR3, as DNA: TGTGCCAGCAGCGCCAGGGGTAGCGGACTTTACAATGAGCAGTTCTTC. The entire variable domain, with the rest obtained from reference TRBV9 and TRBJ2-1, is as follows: DSGVTQTPKHLITATGQRVTLRCSPRSGDLSVYWYQQSLDQGLQFLIQYYNGEERAKGNILERFSAQQFPDLHSELNLSSLELGDSALYFCASSARGSGLYNEQFFGPGTRLTVL.